A selection of T cell receptor beta chains follows, all from one sample in a study of blood T cell repertoires in COVID-19. The protocol was immunoSEQ multiplex PCR, while the TCRdb copy is restricted to in-frame clones and leaves out a portion. The sample consists of 85,000 to 130,000 clones, 84% of them appearing once. Specimen: peripheral blood. Receptor source: a woman aged 60-75 years with acute or convalescent COVID-19. Each CDR3 is given without its conserved first and last residue. Fields, in order: D gene, J gene, V gene, CDR3 protein. D genes are given only for firm matches.

- TRBJ2-3 TRBV18 ASSPDRDTQY
- TRBJ1-1 TRBV5-1 ASSSTVNTEAF
- TRBJ1-2 TRBV6-1 ASSERSGAYGYT
TRBD2 TRBJ2-5 TRBV5-1 ASSEPGGETQY
- TRBJ2-3 TRBV7-2 ASSSRQEPTDTQY
- TRBJ1-5 TRBV15 ATSRGAVDQPQH
TRBD1 TRBJ2-3 TRBV18 ASSPLQGATDTQY
TRBD2 TRBJ2-3 TRBV5-4 ASSRTSGTDTQY
- TRBJ2-1 TRBV5-1 ASSTTAVLSSYNEQF
TRBD2 TRBJ2-1 TRBV7-2 ASSYRVGGGNEQF
- TRBJ2-7 TRBV6-6 ASSYHRTAYEQY
- TRBJ2-1 TRBV6-6 ASTPDYLSYNEQF
- TRBJ2-7 TRBV4-1 ASSQEQASYEQY
- TRBJ1-1 TRBV6-1 ASSEQGGHSEAF
- TRBJ2-7 TRBV20-1 SASPAGLTYEQY
TRBD2 TRBJ2-7 TRBV19 ASTPGTSGSGPYEQY
- TRBJ2-1 TRBV5-4 ASSLGLDSRQF
TRBD1 TRBJ2-1 TRBV28 ASSQPGQYNEQF
TRBD2 TRBJ2-1 TRBV18 ASSPSSGINNEQF
TRBD1 TRBJ1-2 TRBV28 ASSFPFVLQGTDYGYT
TRBD2 TRBJ2-5 TRBV5-6 ASSLYPAGYQETQY
- TRBJ2-5 TRBV5-6 ASSSGLGETQY
TRBD2 TRBJ2-2 TRBV19 ASSIGLAENTGELF
TRBD2 TRBJ2-2 TRBV7-8 ASSLVGGGNTGELF
- TRBJ2-2 TRBV5-5 ASSFGPPGELF
- TRBJ2-7 TRBV5-4 ASSEPGGEQY
- TRBJ1-2 TRBV19 ASSIKIQRRRTNYGYT
TRBD1 TRBJ2-1 TRBV7-8 ASSPDRVITYNEQF
TRBD2 TRBJ2-1 TRBV11-2 ASTPGTSLGNEQF
TRBD1 TRBJ1-1 TRBV13 ASSLKDRFAAGTEAF
- TRBJ1-1 TRBV6-1 ASSEGGRGEAF